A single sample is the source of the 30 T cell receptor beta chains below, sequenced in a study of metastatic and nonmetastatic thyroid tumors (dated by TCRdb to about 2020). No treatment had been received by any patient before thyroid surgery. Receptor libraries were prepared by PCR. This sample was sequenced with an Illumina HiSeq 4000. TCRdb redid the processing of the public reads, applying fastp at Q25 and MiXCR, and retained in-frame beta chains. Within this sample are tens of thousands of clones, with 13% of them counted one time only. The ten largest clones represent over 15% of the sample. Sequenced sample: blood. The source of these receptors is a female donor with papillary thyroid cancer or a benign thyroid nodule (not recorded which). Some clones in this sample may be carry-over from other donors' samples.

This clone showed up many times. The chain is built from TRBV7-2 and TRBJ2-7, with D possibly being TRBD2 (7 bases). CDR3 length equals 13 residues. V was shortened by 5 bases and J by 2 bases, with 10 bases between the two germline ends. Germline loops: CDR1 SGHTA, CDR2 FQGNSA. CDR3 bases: TGTGCCAGCAGCCGAGGGGGGGCCTACGAGCAGTACTTC. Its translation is CASSRGGAYEQYF.

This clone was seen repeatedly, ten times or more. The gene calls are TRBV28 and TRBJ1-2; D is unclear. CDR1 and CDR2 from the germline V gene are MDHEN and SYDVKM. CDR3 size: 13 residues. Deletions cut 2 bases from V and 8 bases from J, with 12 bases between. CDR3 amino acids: CASSLVGVYGYTF. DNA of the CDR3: TGTGCCAGCAGTTTAGTCGGGGTTTACGGCTACACCTTC.

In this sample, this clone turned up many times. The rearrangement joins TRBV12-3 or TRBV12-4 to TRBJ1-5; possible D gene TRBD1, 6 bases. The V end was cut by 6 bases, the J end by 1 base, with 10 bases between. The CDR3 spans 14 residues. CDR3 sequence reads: CASSYDRSNQPQHF. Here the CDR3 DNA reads TGTGCCAGCAGCTACGACAGGAGCAATCAGCCCCAGCATTTT.

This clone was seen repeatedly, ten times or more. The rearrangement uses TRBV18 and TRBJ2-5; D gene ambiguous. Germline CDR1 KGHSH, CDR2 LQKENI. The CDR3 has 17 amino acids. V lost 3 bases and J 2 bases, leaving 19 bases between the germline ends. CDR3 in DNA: TGTGCCAGCTCACCTCCCTCTAGACGGCTACCTCAAGAGACCCAGTACTTC. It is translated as CASSPPSRRLPQETQYF.

The CDR3 DNA reads TGCGCCAGCAGCTTCGAATGGGGGGGAAACACCGGGGAGCTGTTTTTT. It encodes CASSFEWGGNTGELFF. V is TRBV5-1 and J is TRBJ2-2; 7 bases agree with TRBD2. Germline trimming cut 2 bases from V and 2 bases from J; bases unmatched to any gene: 6. The CDR3 has 16 amino acids. Germline V CDR1 and CDR2: SGHRS, YFSETQ.

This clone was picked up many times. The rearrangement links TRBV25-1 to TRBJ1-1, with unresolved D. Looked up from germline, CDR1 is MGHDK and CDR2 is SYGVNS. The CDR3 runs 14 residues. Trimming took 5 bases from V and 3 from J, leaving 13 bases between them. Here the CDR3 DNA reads TGTGCCAGCAGTCTTGCATTTTCGGACACTGAAGCTTTCTTT. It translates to CASSLAFSDTEAFF.

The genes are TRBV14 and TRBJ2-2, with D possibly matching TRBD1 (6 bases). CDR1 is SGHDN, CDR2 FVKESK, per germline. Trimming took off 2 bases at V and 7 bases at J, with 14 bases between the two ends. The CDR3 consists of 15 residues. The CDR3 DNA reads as TGTGCCAGCAGCCAACGACAGGATTGGGTCGGGGAGCTGTTTTTT. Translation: CASSQRQDWVGELFF.

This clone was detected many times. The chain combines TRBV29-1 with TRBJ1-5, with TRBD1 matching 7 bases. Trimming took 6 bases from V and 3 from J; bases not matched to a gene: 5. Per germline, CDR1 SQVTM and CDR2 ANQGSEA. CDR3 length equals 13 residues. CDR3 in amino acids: CSVRTGINQPQHF. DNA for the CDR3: TGCAGCGTAAGGACAGGCATCAATCAGCCCCAGCATTTT.

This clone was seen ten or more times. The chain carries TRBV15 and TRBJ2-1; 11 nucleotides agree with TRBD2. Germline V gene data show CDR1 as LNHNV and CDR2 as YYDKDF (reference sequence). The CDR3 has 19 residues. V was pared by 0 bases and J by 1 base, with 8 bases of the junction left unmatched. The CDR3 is CATSRDGTSGWGSYNEQFF. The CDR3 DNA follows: TGTGCCACCAGCAGAGATGGGACTAGCGGTTGGGGGTCCTACAATGAGCAGTTCTTC.

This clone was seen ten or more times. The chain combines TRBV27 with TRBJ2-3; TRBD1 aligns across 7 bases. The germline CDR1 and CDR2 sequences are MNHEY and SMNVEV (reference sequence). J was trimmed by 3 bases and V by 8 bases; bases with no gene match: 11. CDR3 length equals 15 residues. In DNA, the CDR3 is TGTGCCAGCGGATTAAACAGGGGCTGGACAGATACGCAGTATTTT. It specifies CASGLNRGWTDTQYF.

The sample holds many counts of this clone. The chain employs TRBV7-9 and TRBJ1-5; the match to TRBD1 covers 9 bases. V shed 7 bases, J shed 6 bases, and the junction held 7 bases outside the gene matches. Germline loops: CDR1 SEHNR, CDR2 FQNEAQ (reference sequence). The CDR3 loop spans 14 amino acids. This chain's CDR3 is CASNKGQGSQPQHF. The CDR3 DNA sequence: TGTGCCAGCAACAAAGGACAGGGGAGTCAGCCCCAGCATTTT.

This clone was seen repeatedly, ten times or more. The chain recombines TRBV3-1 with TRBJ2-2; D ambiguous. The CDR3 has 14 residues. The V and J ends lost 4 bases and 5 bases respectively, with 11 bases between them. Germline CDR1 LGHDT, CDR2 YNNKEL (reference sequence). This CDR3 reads CASSPARTTGELFF. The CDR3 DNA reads TGTGCCAGCAGCCCGGCTAGGACGACCGGGGAGCTGTTTTTT.

The CDR3 region has the DNA TGTGCCAGCAGTCCGGGACAGGGCTACGAGCAGTACTTC. It is translated as CASSPGQGYEQYF. V usage is TRBV7-2 and J usage is TRBJ2-7; 9 bases are shared with TRBD1. Unmatched junction bases numbered 3, after V lost 6 bases and J lost 3 bases. Per germline, CDR1 SGHTA and CDR2 FQGNSA. The CDR3 has 13 residues.

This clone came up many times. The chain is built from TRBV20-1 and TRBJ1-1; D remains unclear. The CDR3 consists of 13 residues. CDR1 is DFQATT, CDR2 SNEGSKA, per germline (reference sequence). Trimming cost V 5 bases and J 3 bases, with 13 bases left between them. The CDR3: CSASTPGDTEAFF. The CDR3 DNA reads TGCAGTGCTTCTACCCCCGGGGACACTGAAGCTTTCTTT.

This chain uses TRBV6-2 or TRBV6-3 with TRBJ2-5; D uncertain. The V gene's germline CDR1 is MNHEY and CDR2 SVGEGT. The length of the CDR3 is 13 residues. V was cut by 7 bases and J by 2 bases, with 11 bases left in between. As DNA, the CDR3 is TGTGCCAGCACCCACCTTCTACAAGAGACCCAGTACTTC. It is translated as CASTHLLQETQYF.

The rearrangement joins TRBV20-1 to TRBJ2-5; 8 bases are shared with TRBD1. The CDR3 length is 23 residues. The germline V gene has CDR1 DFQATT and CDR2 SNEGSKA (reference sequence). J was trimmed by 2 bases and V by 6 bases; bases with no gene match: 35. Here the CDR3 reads CSARKHLQNGQGQRAKKQETQYF. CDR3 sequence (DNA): TGCAGTGCCCGCAAACACCTTCAAAACGGACAGGGTCAGCGGGCCAAGAAACAAGAGACCCAGTACTTC.

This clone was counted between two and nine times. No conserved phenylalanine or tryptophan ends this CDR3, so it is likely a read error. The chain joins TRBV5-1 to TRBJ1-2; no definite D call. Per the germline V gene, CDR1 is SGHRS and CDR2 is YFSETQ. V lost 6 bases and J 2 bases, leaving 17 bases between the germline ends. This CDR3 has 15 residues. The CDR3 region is CASTHSMSNNYGYTL. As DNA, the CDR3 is TGCGCCAGCACCCACAGTATGAGCAACAACTATGGCTACACCTTA.

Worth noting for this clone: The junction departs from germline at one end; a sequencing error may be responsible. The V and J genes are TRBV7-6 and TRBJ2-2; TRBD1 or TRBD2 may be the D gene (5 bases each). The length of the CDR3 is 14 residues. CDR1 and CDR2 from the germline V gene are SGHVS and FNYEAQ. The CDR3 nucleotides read TGTGCCATCAGATTAACATCGAACACCGGGGACCTGTTTTTT. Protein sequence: CAIRLTSNTGDLFF.

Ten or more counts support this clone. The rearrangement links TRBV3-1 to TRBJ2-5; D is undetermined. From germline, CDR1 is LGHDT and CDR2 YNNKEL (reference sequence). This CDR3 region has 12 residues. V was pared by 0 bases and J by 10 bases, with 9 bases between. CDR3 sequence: CASSQDLEDQYF. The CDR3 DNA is TGTGCCAGCAGCCAAGATTTAGAGGACCAGTACTTC.

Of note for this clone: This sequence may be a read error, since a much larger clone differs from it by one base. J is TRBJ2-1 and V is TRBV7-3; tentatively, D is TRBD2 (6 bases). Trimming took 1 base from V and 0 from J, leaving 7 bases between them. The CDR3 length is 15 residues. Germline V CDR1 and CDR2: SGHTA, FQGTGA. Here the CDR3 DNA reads TGTGCCAGCAGCTTAAGCGGGGTCTCCTACAATGAGCAGTTCTTC. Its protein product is CASSLSGVSYNEQFF.

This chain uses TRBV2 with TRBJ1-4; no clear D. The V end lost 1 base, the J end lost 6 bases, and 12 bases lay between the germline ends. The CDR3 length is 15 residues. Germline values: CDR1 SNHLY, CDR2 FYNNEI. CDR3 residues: CASSEGSGWDEKLFF. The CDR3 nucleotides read TGTGCCAGCAGTGAAGGGTCCGGGTGGGATGAAAAACTGTTTTTT.

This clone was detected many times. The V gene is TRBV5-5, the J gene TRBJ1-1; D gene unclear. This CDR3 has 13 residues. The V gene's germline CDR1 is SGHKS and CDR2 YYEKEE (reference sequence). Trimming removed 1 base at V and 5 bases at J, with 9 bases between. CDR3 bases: TGTGCCAGCAGCTTGACGGGAGGGACTGAAGCTTTCTTT. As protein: CASSLTGGTEAFF.

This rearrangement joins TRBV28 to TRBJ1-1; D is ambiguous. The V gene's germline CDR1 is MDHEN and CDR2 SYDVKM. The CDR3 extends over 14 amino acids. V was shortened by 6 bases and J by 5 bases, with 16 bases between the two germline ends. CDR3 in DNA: TGTGCCAGCAGCCTCCTGAGGGTTGGAACTGAAGCTTTCTTT. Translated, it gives CASSLLRVGTEAFF.

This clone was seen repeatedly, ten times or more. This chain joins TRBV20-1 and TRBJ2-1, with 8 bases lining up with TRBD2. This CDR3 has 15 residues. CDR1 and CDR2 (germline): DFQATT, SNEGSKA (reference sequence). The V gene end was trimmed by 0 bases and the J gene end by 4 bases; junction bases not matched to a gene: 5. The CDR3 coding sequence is TGCAGTGCTAGAGATTCCGCTAGCGGGTACAATGAGCAGTTCTTC. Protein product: CSARDSASGYNEQFF.

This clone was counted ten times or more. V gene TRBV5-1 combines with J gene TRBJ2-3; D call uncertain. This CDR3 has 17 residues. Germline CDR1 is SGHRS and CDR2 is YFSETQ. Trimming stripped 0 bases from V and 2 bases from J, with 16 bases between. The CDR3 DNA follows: TGCGCCAGCAGCTTGGTCGGCGGAACCCTAACCACAGATACGCAGTATTTT. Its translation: CASSLVGGTLTTDTQYF.

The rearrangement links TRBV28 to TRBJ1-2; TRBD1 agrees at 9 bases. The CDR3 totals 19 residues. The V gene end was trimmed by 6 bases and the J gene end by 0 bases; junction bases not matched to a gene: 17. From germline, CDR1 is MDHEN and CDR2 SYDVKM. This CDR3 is CASSSLLRGQGYTNYGYTF. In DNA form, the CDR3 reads TGTGCCAGCAGCTCCCTACTTAGGGGACAGGGCTATACTAACTATGGCTACACCTTC.

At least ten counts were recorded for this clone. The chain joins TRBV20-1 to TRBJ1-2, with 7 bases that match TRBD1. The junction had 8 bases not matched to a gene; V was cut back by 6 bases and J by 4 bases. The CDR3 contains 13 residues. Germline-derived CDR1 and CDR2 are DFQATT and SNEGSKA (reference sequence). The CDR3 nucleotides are TGCAGTGCCAGGACAGGAGGTAGCTATGGCTACACCTTC. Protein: CSARTGGSYGYTF.

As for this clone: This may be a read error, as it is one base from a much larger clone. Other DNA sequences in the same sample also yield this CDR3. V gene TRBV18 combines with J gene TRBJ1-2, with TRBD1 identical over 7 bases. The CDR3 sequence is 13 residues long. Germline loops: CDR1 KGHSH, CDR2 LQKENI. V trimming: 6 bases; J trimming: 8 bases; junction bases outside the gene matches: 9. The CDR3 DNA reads TGTGCCAGCTCTCCGACAGGGTGGCTAGGCTACACCTTC. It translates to CASSPTGWLGYTF. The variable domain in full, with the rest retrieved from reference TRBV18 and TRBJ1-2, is NAGVMQNPRHLVRRRGQEARLRCSPMKGHSHVYWYRQLPEEGLKFMVYLQKENIIDESGMPKERFSAEFPKEGPSILRIQQVVRGDSAAYFCASSPTGWLGYTFGSGTRLTVV.

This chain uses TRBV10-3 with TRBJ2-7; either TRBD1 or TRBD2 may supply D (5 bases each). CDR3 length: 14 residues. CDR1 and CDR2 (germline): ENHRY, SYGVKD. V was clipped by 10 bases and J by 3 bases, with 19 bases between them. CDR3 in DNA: TGTGCCACCATCATACGGGGCGGCGACTACGAGCAGTACTTC. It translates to CATIIRGGDYEQYF.

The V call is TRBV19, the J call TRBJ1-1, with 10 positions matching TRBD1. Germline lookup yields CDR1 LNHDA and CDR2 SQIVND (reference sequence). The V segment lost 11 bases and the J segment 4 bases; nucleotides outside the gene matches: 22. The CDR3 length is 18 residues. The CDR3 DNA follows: TGTGCCGGGTGGGGTTTTAAGACAGGGGGCGCGGGAAGCACTGAAGCTTTCTTT. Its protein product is CAGWGFKTGGAGSTEAFF.